One T cell receptor (beta chain) is described in this entry. What antigen it recognizes has not been identified. Via the germline V gene (reference sequence), CDR1 is MNHEY and CDR2 SMNVEV. The CDR3 starts with the cysteine, ends with the phenylalanine, and has 14 residues. This entry keeps only the CDR3 DNA: 42 bases, framed from base 1. V drops 2 bases and J drops 4 bases, leaving 10 bases in between. The data are from a study of cytomegalovirus exposure and HLA in healthy donors (dated by TCRdb to about 2017). In the study overall: In an earlier analysis of under 600 of the donors, 276 Gb of sequence data and 95 million to 130 million unique TCR beta sequences from about 179 million T cells were reported. The aim of the study was to test whether cataloging public T cell receptors could identify signatures of past pathogen exposure. High-throughput TCR immunosequencing, statistical association of individual TCRs with disease status, and machine learning were combined to predict cytomegalovirus infection status. Using immunosequencing, the study profiled T cell repertoires from roughly 650 subjects and related those repertoires to cytomegalovirus serostatus. The genetic ancestry cluster associated with self-reported Caucasian donors included 80% to 90% of the roughly 410 genotyped donors. All discovery cohort repertoires had been generated using a single sequencing platform. Typing coverage differed by locus: A, B, C, DRB1 and DQB1 were typed in roughly 620-630 donors, DQA1 in about 550, DPA1 in 600 to 610, and DPB1 in about 450. In addition to the first cohort of 666 subjects, a separate validation cohort of about 120 different subjects was used. Donor age, sex, ethnicity and CMV serostatus were collected together with the repertoire data. Genome-wide SNP genotypes for about 65% of the 666 donors were used in a later genetic analysis, which treated that subset as a discovery cohort. A handful of DR-DQ haplotypes were handled as single units for association and clustering because linkage in the cohort was strong. To study patterns of TCR occurrence, a later analysis re-analyzed previously published TCR beta repertoires from around 670 donors and added high-resolution HLA genotyping. In the later analysis, no new phenotypic data were used to find candidate immune exposures; instead, reliance was placed on TCR beta sequences and their occurrence across donors. In an earlier analysis of more than 550 of the donors, high-throughput TCR beta sequencing was used to judge whether each TCR beta V gene segment behaved as functional or pseudogenic. Approximately 330 gigabases of sequencing data and 75 million to 85 million unique TCR sequences made up an early release that covered several hundred HLA-typed donors. Across 398 genotyped donors of the cohort, an average of about 220,000 unique TCR beta nucleotide sequences per donor were sequenced, and approximately 17% of those sequences were non-productive. HLA typing covered class I and class II loci at four-digit resolution.

The cohort consisted of 650 to 850 healthy bone marrow donors. Cohort members were all nominally healthy when sampled, although unrecorded immune exposures were likely present. The donor was CMV seronegative and belonged to the group of 380 or so seronegative cohort members. Each donor provided a peripheral blood sample, and peripheral blood mononuclear cells were used for TCR beta sequencing. Genomic DNA was extracted from the blood cell samples with the Qiagen DNeasy Blood Extraction Kit. The method behind the library was the immunoSEQ multiplex PCR assay. For the multiplex PCR, a mixture combining 60 forward primers for TCR Vbeta segments and 13 reverse primers for TCR Jbeta segments was used. The CDR3 region of rearranged TCR beta genes was amplified from genomic DNA with a multiplex PCR assay. On the Illumina HiSeq System, the amplified TCR beta libraries were sequenced as 87-base-pair reads. In the authors' own workflow: In a later analysis, tens of millions of unique TCR beta chains were counted across the roughly 670 repertoires, and roughly 11 million of these chains were shared by at least two donors. A nearest-neighbor algorithm error-corrected the raw reads and collapsed the reads into unique sequences, merging closely related sequences to remove PCR and sequencing errors. Alignment of CDR3 sequences to IMGT reference sequences was used to assign V, D and J gene segments. For a sequence to be retained, a match of at least six nucleotides to both a V gene segment and a J gene segment was required. Rearrangements were classified as productive when the CDR3 lacked stop codons and remained in frame with V and J, and all other rearrangements were classified as non-productive. Following IMGT convention, CDR3 was defined as the stretch from the second conserved V-encoded cysteine up to the conserved J-encoded phenylalanine. The earlier analysis of about 560 of the donors excluded any sequence lacking an unambiguous match to a single V gene segment. In an earlier analysis of 587 of the donors, V segments were called functional above 56.7% productive rearrangements and were called segregating when the between-donor standard deviation exceeded 5%. A statistical classification framework was built for diagnosing cytomegalovirus status from the catalog of TCR beta chain sequences. In a later analysis, TCR nucleotide sequences were compared against IMGT/GENE-DB human TR gene sequences so that V and J genes could be assigned. A later analysis assigned CDR3 sequences and most-parsimonious VDJ recombination scenarios with the TCRdist pipeline. In a later analysis, every TCR beta chain was defined by the combination of its CDR3 amino acid sequence and its V-gene family, and reads without a unique V-gene family were dropped. In a later analysis, 450 to 600 highly shared, low-generation-probability nucleotide sequences were removed to address suspected cross-contamination and a sequencing artifact. A later analysis calculated a clonal expansion index for each public chain from normalized within-repertoire ranks of inferred template counts. In a later analysis, generation probabilities were computed with a VDJ recombination model fitted to out-of-frame rearrangements, and the resulting probabilities were checked against IGoR. A later analysis scored TCR-TCR, TCR-HLA and TCR-CMV co-occurrence with hypergeometric tests, applying a repertoire-size bias correction to TCR pairs. To estimate false discovery rates, a later analysis permuted the HLA or CMV assignments 20 times. A later analysis grouped co-occurring TCRs with DBSCAN, adding TCRdist sequence similarity when clustering within HLA-allele-positive subsets. For co-occurrence clustering, repertoires with fewer than 30,000 or more than 120,000 public chains were excluded, along with roughly 5 repertoires with anomalous nucleotide sharing. The table was pulled from immuneACCESS by TCRdb, which kept in-frame rearrangements only. Such tables lose some clones; where checked, under half of the loss comes from unresolved V genes, and the rest has no known cause. The DNA was the basis for D and trimming; V, J and clone size are from that table. The sample's table covers 55,000 to 75,000 clones. Jointly, the top ten make up roughly 4% of the sample.

Beyond this particular receptor, the publication reports: For the cohort, immune exposure information was limited to CMV serostatus. In a later analysis, most CMV-associated TCR beta chains were found to appear HLA-restricted, with HLA associations seemingly driven largely by CMV exposure. A further reported finding was that TCR beta sequences accurately predicted the HLA-A and HLA-B alleles for most subjects in the first cohort. About 17 rarely observed V segments, including chromosome 9 orphons, were excluded from the earlier analysis of several hundred of the donors because counts were too low. Most TCR sequences were seen in very few donors, while some public TCRs were found in many individuals. According to a later analysis, TCR association rates differed among HLA loci, with DRB1 alleles showing the most associated TCRs and HLA-C alleles showing the fewest. Specific HLA alleles were associated with more than 15,000 TCR beta sequences at a false discovery rate of 0.05 in a later analysis. The classifier was reported to diagnose cytomegalovirus status with high specificity and sensitivity in both the original and validation cohorts. A later genetic analysis associated a missense DCLRE1C variant with V-gene and J-gene trimming of TCR beta chains, and an independent cohort replicated the association. Because HLA typing was missing for some donors at each locus, association tests included only the typed subset. Presence/absence analyses assumed roughly uniform sequencing depth across donors, an assumption that may not hold. In an earlier analysis of about 600 of the donors, most TCR beta V segments appeared in productive rearrangements about 90% or about 30% of the time, broadly matching IMGT annotations. The study listed approximately 150 TCR beta chains as associated with cytomegalovirus. Assigning TCR associations to individual alleles was difficult when HLA alleles, especially DR and DQ, strongly co-occurred. A few of the identified cytomegalovirus-associated TCR beta chains were confirmed in vitro to be specific for cytomegalovirus antigens. The cohort was sequenced for TCR beta chains only, and without alpha or paired-chain data the features that could be detected were limited. The 87-base-pair reads could not distinguish some IMGT-functional V segments, including TRBV6-2 and TRBV6-3, so those segments were excluded. It was suggested by the authors that the approach could potentially be generalized to other disease states and immunological phenotypes. The sequencing pipeline was judged likely to have produced a cluster of highly shared sequence variants as a technical artifact. In a later analysis, HLA-associated TCR beta chains were found to be more clonally expanded and to have lower generation probabilities than equally common non-associated chains. Correlated functional status among segregating V segments might be attributable to linkage disequilibrium, but an unknown experimental factor could not be ruled out. A later analysis reported that several top co-occurrence clusters appeared linked to parvovirus B19, influenza, CMV and Epstein-Barr virus. In a later genetic analysis, fewer N-insertions in productive TCRs were reported among donors in an Asian-associated ancestry cluster than the 666-donor mean.

The receptor was isolated from a male donor in good health and CMV-seronegative. The V gene is TRBV27 and the J gene is TRBJ2-3; a weak D assignment points to TRBD2 (6 bases agree). Sequenced sample: PBMCs. The encoded CDR3 is CASSLVGGPDTQYF. The DNA sequence follows: TGTGCCAGCAGTTTAGTAGGAGGGCCAGATACGCAGTATTTT.